These 25 T cell receptor beta chains came from one sample sequenced in a study of blood T cell repertoires in COVID-19. Assay used: immunoSEQ multiplex PCR; TCRdb lists only in-frame clones, some missing. The sample includes about 320,000 clones, over 90% of them seen just once. Sequencing input: PBMCs or T cells enriched from blood (not recorded which). These receptor sequences come from a woman aged 25 to 39 who had been exposed to COVID-19.

V gene TRBV4-3 combines with J gene TRBJ1-2, with D unclear. The germline CDR1 and CDR2 sequences are LGHNA and YSLEER. This CDR3 comprises 15 residues. The ends were cut back, 0 bases at V and 5 bases at J, with 13 bases in the middle. This CDR3 reads CASSQDKRYIYGYTF. DNA for the CDR3: TGCGCCAGCAGCCAAGATAAACGTTACATTTATGGCTACACCTTC.

The chain is built from TRBV7-2 and TRBJ1-6, with a possible D match to TRBD1 (5 bases). The V end was cut by 0 bases, the J end by 8 bases, with 14 bases between. The CDR3 totals 16 residues. Germline V gene sequence: CDR1 SGHTA, CDR2 FQGNSA. The CDR3 loop is CASSLALGPGDSPLHF. The CDR3, as DNA: TGTGCCAGCAGCTTAGCGCTGGGGCCTGGGGATTCACCCCTCCACTTT.

This chain joins TRBV6-5 and TRBJ1-2, with D perhaps matching TRBD1 (5 bases). Germline V CDR1 and CDR2: MNHEY, SVGAGI. With 7 bases removed from V and 4 bases from J, the gap between germline ends came to 13 bases. The CDR3 covers 13 residues. The CDR3 sequence: CASKSGFRYGYTF. For the CDR3, the DNA is TGTGCCAGCAAGTCAGGGTTCCGCTATGGCTACACCTTC.

The chain uses TRBV19 and TRBJ2-3, with D possibly being TRBD2 (5 bases). V lost 1 base, J lost 3 bases, and 11 bases lay in between. The CDR3 has 15 amino acids. Germline assignment: CDR1 LNHDA and CDR2 SQIVND (reference sequence). The DNA for the CDR3 is TGTGCCAGTAGTATAGTCTCGCGGAGGACAGATACGCAGTATTTT. Translated, it gives CASSIVSRRTDTQYF.

The CDR3: CASSLDLATYEQYF. CDR3 bases: TGCGCCAGCAGCTTGGACCTAGCAACCTACGAGCAGTACTTC. The V call is TRBV5-1, the J call TRBJ2-7, with D possibly being TRBD2 (5 bases). The CDR3 is 14 amino acids. The V gene's germline CDR1 is SGHRS and CDR2 YFSETQ. With 0 bases removed from V and 2 bases from J, the gap between germline ends came to 9 bases.

The chain employs TRBV5-4 and TRBJ1-2; 7 bases agree with TRBD1. V lost 1 base to trimming and J lost 4 bases; unmatched junction nucleotides: 13. The CDR3 is 17 residues long. Germline lookup yields CDR1 SGHNT and CDR2 YYREEE (reference sequence). CDR3 nucleotide sequence: TGTGCCAGCAGCTTGACCTACGGAGGGGGCGCAAGCTATGGCTACACCTTC. Translated: CASSLTYGGGASYGYTF.

The genes are TRBV27 and TRBJ2-7; weak D call: TRBD1 (6 bases). Trimming shortened V by 3 bases and J by 2 bases, and 17 bases separated the two germline ends. The CDR3 is 16 residues long. Germline assignment: CDR1 MNHEY and CDR2 SMNVEV (reference sequence). CDR3 coding DNA: TGTGCCAGCAGTTTTAGCTGGGGGCAGCCCACCTACGAGCAGTACTTC. This codes for CASSFSWGQPTYEQYF.

This chain links TRBV29-1 with TRBJ1-2; 8 bases agree with TRBD1. Germline CDR1 SQVTM, CDR2 ANQGSEA. The length of the CDR3 is 13 residues. V shed 7 bases and J 7 bases; nucleotides not matched to a gene: 11. The DNA of the CDR3 is TGCAGCGCCACGAAAGGACAGGGTTCTGGCTACACCTTC. This translates into CSATKGQGSGYTF.

This clone was seen a single time. The rearrangement joins TRBV18 to TRBJ2-7, with TRBD2 as a possible D gene (5 bases). Per the germline V gene, CDR1 is KGHSH and CDR2 is LQKENI. Trimming took 3 bases from V and 0 from J, leaving 15 bases between them. The CDR3 has 16 residues. The CDR3 protein is CASSPYISEDSYEQYF. For the CDR3, the DNA is TGTGCCAGCTCACCTTATATATCGGAGGACTCCTACGAGCAGTACTTC. Full variable domain (rest looked up from reference TRBV18 and TRBJ2-7): NAGVMQNPRHLVRRRGQEARLRCSPMKGHSHVYWYRQLPEEGLKFMVYLQKENIIDESGMPKERFSAEFPKEGPSILRIQQVVRGDSAAYFCASSPYISEDSYEQYFGPGTRLTVT.

This clone showed up just once. The chain links TRBV9 to TRBJ2-1; TRBD1 is a possible D gene (5 bases). This CDR3 is 16 amino acids long. Germline loops: CDR1 SGDLS, CDR2 YYNGEE. V lost 2 bases, J lost 4 bases, and 16 bases lay in between. The CDR3 is CASSVLGQGPYNEQFF. CDR3 nucleotide sequence: TGTGCCAGCAGCGTCCTCGGGCAGGGCCCATACAATGAGCAGTTCTTC.

This clone occurred once. V and J are TRBV19 and TRBJ1-2, with unresolved D. This CDR3 has 14 amino acids. Between the trimmed V and J ends, which lost 4 bases and 7 bases, there was a span of 16 bases. Germline loops: CDR1 LNHDA, CDR2 SQIVND (reference sequence). CDR3 DNA: TGTGCCAGTAGTAGGATTTCCGGGGAGGGTGGCTACACCTTC. Amino acid sequence: CASSRISGEGGYTF. Full variable domain (remainder filled in from reference TRBV19 and TRBJ1-2): DGGITQSPKYLFRKEGQNVTLSCEQNLNHDAMYWYRQDPGQGLRLIYYSQIVNDFQKGDIAEGYSVSREKKESFPLTVTSAQKNPTAFYLCASSRISGEGGYTFGSGTRLTVV.

The chain links TRBV6-2 or TRBV6-3 to TRBJ1-3, with D uncertain. The CDR3 loop spans 15 amino acids. With 5 bases removed from V and 1 base from J, the gap between germline ends came to 12 bases. Germline V gene data show CDR1 as MNHEY and CDR2 as SVGEGT. In DNA, the CDR3 is TGTGCCAGCAGTGACCCGACACTTTCTGGAAACACCATATATTTT. It encodes CASSDPTLSGNTIYF.

V usage is TRBV10-3 and J usage is TRBJ2-3; 7 nucleotides match TRBD2. CDR1 is ENHRY, CDR2 SYGVKD, per germline. Trimming at V came to 5 bases and at J to 2 bases, leaving 7 bases not matched to a gene. The CDR3 has 15 residues. As DNA, the CDR3 is TGTGCCATCAGTACTAGCGTTACCTTCACAGATACGCAGTATTTT. Its protein is CAISTSVTFTDTQYF.

V gene TRBV7-2 combines with J gene TRBJ1-1; 9 bases are shared with TRBD1. Trimming at V came to 5 bases and at J to 1 base, leaving 2 bases not matched to a gene. Germline CDR1 reads SGHTA; CDR2 reads FQGNSA. The CDR3 is made up of 14 amino acids. The CDR3 reads CASSPGQGNTEAFF. The CDR3, as DNA: TGTGCCAGCAGCCCGGGACAGGGGAACACTGAAGCTTTCTTT.

This clone was detected only a few times. The chain couples TRBV4-3 to TRBJ1-2, with 7 positions matching TRBD1. Trimming at V came to 0 bases and at J to 4 bases, leaving 5 bases not matched to a gene. There are 15 residues in the CDR3. The V gene's germline CDR1 is LGHNA and CDR2 YSLEER. The CDR3 region has the DNA TGCGCCAGCAGCCAAGATGGGACAGCGGCCTATGGCTACACCTTC. Translation: CASSQDGTAAYGYTF.

A note on this clone: Distinct nucleotide sequences in the sample also encode this CDR3. This rearrangement joins TRBV4-1 to TRBJ1-1; D not resolved. The CDR3 is 13 residues long. From germline, CDR1 is MGHRA and CDR2 YSYEKL. V lost 6 bases to trimming and J lost 1 base, with 9 bases between them. CDR3 DNA sequence: TGCGCCAGCAGTTTGAAGCGGAACACTGAAGCTTTCTTT. As protein: CASSLKRNTEAFF.

This chain joins TRBV30 and TRBJ1-2; D unresolved. V was trimmed by 0 bases and J by 2 bases, leaving 7 bases between them. The CDR3 is 13 residues long. Germline V gene lookup returns CDR1 GTSNPN and CDR2 SVGIG (reference sequence). The CDR3 here is CAWSVTGNYGYTF. CDR3 DNA: TGTGCCTGGAGTGTTACCGGGAACTATGGCTACACCTTC.

The CDR3 bases are TGTGCCAGCAGTGGGGAGGGTACCCAGCCCCAGCATTTT. Translating gives CASSGEGTQPQHF. V gene TRBV25-1 combines with J gene TRBJ1-5; D gene uncertain. The germline CDR1 and CDR2 sequences are MGHDK and SYGVNS. Trimming cost V 4 bases and J 7 bases, with 11 bases left between them. This CDR3 contains 13 residues.

The J gene is TRBJ1-1, the V gene TRBV4-3; 12 bases fit TRBD1. The CDR3 length is 17 residues. Trimming at V came to 4 bases and at J to 4 bases, leaving 10 bases not matched to a gene. Germline-derived CDR1 and CDR2 are LGHNA and YSLEER. The CDR3 DNA reads TGCGCCAGCAGCCCTGGGACAGGGGGCGAGGGAGGCACTGAAGCTTTCTTT. Amino acid sequence: CASSPGTGGEGGTEAFF.

To note about this clone: At the DNA level, this CDR3 is encoded by other sequences in the same sample as well. V is TRBV19 and J is TRBJ2-3, with D possibly being TRBD1 (5 bases). CDR1 is LNHDA and CDR2 is SQIVND in the germline V gene (reference sequence). This CDR3 region has 13 residues. V dropped 6 bases and J dropped 0 bases, with 7 bases sitting between them. CDR3 protein: CASRRGSTDTQYF. The DNA for the CDR3 is TGTGCCAGTAGAAGGGGCAGCACAGATACGCAGTATTTT. Supplemented by reference TRBV19 and TRBJ2-3, the full variable domain reads DGGITQSPKYLFRKEGQNVTLSCEQNLNHDAMYWYRQDPGQGLRLIYYSQIVNDFQKGDIAEGYSVSREKKESFPLTVTSAQKNPTAFYLCASRRGSTDTQYFGPGTRLTVL.

As DNA, the CDR3 is TGTGCCAGCACCCGACAGAGCTCCTACAATGAGCAGTTCTTC. Encoded protein: CASTRQSSYNEQFF. The chain joins TRBV9 to TRBJ2-1, with D possibly being TRBD1 (5 bases). The CDR3 sequence is 14 residues long. From germline, CDR1 is SGDLS and CDR2 YYNGEE. With 6 bases removed from V and 0 bases from J, the gap between germline ends came to 10 bases.

The chain carries TRBV4-1 and TRBJ2-1; the D is unclear. V lost 0 bases and J lost 16, with 16 bases in between. The CDR3 runs 13 residues. Germline CDR1 reads MGHRA; CDR2 reads YSYEKL. DNA for the CDR3: TGCGCCAGCAGCCAAGATCGACTCCGAGAAAGATTCTTC. Translation: CASSQDRLRERFF.

The J gene is TRBJ1-2, the V gene TRBV20-1; unclear D gene. V lost 3 bases, J lost 1 base, and 6 bases lay in between. Germline loops: CDR1 DFQATT, CDR2 SNEGSKA (reference sequence). The CDR3 consists of 12 residues. The CDR3 spells CSASLDNYGYTF. CDR3 nucleotide sequence: TGCAGTGCTAGTTTAGATAACTATGGCTACACCTTC.

The chain employs TRBV10-3 and TRBJ1-1; TRBD1 is a possible D gene (6 bases). This CDR3 contains 20 residues. Germline loops: CDR1 ENHRY, CDR2 SYGVKD. Trimming took 3 bases from V and 4 from J, leaving 30 bases between them. Here the CDR3 DNA reads TGTGCCATCAGTGATGGGGTAGGGACAATACGTAGACAGGACGGCACTGAAGCTTTCTTT. Its protein is CAISDGVGTIRRQDGTEAFF.

This clone was seen a single time. This chain uses TRBV6-5 with TRBJ1-2; D is unresolved. The germline V gene encodes CDR1 MNHEY and CDR2 SVGAGI. The length of the CDR3 is 14 residues. V lost 6 bases and J lost 2, with 13 bases in between. DNA of the CDR3: TGTGCCAGCAGCCGATCTACAGTGAACTATGGCTACACCTTC. Amino acid sequence: CASSRSTVNYGYTF.